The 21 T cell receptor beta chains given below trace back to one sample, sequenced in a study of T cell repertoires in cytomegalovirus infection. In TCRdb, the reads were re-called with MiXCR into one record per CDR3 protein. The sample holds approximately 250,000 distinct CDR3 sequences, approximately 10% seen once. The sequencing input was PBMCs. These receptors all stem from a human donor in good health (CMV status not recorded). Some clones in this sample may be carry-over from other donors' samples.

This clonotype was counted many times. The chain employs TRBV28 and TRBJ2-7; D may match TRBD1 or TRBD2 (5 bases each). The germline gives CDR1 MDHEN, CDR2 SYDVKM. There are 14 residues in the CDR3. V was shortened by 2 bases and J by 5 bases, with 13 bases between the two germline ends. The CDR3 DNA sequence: TGTGCCAGCAGTTTAATGGGGGACGACCACGAGCAGTACTTC. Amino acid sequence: CASSLMGDDHEQYF.

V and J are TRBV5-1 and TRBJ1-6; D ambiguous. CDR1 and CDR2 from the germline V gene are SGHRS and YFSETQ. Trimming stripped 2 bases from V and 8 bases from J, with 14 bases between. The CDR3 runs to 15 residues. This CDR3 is CASSFAAARDSPLHF. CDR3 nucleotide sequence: TGCGCCAGCAGCTTTGCGGCAGCGAGGGATTCACCCCTCCACTTT.

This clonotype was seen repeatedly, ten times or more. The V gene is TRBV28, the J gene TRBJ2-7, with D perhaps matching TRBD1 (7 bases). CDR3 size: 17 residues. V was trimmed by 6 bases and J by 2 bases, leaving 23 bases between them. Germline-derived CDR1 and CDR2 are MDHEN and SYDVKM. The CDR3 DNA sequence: TGTGCCAGCAGATCCCCCCGTCAGGGGGGCGCGCCCTACGAGCAGTACTTC. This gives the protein CASRSPRQGGAPYEQYF.

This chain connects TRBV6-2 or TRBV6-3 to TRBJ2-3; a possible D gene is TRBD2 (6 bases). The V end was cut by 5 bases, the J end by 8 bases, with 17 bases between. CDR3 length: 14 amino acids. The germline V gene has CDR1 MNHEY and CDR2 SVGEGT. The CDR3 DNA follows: TGTGCCAGCAGTCCGGACGGCGAGGGAGGTACGCAGTATTTT. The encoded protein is CASSPDGEGGTQYF.

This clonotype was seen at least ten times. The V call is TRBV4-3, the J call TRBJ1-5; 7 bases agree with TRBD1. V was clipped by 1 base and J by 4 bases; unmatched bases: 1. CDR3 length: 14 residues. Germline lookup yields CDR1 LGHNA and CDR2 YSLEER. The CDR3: CASSQGDRNQPQHF. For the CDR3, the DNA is TGCGCCAGCAGCCAAGGGGACAGAAATCAGCCCCAGCATTTT.

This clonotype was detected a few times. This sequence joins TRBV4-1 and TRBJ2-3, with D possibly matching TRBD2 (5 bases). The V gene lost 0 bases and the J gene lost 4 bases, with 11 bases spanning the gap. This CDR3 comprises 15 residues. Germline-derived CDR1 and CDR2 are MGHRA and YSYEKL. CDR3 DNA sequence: TGCGCCAGCAGCCAAGATCGGGGTGGGGCAGATACGCAGTATTTT. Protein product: CASSQDRGGADTQYF.

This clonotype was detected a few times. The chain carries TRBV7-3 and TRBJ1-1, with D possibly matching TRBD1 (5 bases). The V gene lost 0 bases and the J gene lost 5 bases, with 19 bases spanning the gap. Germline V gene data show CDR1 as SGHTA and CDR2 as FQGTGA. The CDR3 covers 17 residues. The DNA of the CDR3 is TGTGCCAGCAGCTTAACGAGCCCAGGGTTAGGTGGTACTGAAGCTTTCTTT. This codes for CASSLTSPGLGGTEAFF.

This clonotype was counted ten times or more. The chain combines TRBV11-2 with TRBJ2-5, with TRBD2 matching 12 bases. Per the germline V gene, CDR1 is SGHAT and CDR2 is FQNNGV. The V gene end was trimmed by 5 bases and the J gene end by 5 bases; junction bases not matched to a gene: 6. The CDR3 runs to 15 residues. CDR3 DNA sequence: TGTGCCAGCAGCGTATCTAGCGGGGGGGGGGAGACCCAGTACTTC. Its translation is CASSVSSGGGETQYF.

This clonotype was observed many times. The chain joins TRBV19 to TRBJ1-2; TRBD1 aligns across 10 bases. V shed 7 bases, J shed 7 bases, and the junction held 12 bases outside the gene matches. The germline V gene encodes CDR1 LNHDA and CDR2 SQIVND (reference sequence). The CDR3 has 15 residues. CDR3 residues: CASMDRGASFGGYTF. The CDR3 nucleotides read TGTGCCAGTATGGACAGGGGGGCCTCCTTTGGTGGCTACACCTTC.

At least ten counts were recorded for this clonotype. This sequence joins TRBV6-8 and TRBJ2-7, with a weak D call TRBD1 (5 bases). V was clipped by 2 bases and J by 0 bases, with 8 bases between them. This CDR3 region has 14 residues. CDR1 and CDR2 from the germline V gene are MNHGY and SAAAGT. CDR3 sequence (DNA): TGTGCCAGCAGTTACAGGACAAACTCCTACGAGCAGTACTTC. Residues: CASSYRTNSYEQYF.

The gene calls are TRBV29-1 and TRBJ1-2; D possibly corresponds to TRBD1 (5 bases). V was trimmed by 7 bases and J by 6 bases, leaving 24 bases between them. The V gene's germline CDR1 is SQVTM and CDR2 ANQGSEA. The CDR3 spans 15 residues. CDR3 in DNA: TGCAGCGCTCGTGGGCCAGGCCAGGGAGATAATGGCTACACCTTC. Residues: CSARGPGQGDNGYTF.

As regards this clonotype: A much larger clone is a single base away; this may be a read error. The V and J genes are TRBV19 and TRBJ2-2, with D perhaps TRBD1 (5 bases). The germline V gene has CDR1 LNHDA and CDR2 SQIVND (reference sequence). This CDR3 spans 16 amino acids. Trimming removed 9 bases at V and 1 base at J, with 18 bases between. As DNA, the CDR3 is TGTGCCAGAAGATCCCCAGGGTCCGGGAACACCGGGGAGCTGTTTTTT. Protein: CARRSPGSGNTGELFF.

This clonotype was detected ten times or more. CDR3 sequence (DNA): TGTGCCAGCACCCGGTTTGTGGGGCCTGGGAAGCTGTTTTTT. Translated: CASTRFVGPGKLFF. V is TRBV7-2 and J is TRBJ2-2; tentatively, D is TRBD1 (5 bases). The germline V and J ends were trimmed by 7 bases and 12 bases, with 21 bases remaining between them. The length of the CDR3 is 14 residues. Germline V lookup: CDR1 SGHTA, CDR2 FQGNSA.

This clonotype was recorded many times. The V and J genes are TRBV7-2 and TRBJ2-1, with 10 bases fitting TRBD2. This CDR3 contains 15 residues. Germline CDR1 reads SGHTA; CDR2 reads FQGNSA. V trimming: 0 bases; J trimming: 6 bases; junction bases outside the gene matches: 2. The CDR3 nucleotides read TGTGCCAGCAGCTTAGCCCTAGCGGGGGTCAATGAGCAGTTCTTC. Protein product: CASSLALAGVNEQFF.

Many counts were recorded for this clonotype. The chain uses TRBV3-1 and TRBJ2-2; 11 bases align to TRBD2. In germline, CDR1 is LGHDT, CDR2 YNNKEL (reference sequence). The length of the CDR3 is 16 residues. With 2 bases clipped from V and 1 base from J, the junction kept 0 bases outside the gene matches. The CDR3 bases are TGTGCCAGCAGCCAAACTAGCGGGAGGAACACCGGGGAGCTGTTTTTT. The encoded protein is CASSQTSGRNTGELFF.

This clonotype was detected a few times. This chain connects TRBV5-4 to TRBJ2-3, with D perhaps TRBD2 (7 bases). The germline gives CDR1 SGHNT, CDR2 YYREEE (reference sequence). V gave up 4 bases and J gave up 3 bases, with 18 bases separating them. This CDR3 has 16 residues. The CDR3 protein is CASSLQRGGATDTQYF. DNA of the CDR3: TGTGCCAGCAGCCTCCAGAGGGGGGGAGCAACAGATACGCAGTATTTT.

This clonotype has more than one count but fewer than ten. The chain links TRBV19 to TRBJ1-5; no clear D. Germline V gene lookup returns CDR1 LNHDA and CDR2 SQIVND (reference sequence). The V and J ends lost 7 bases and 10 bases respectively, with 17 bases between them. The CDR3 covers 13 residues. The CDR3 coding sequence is TGTGCCAGTATGGAGCCTGCAATCGGTCCCCAGCATTTT. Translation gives CASMEPAIGPQHF.

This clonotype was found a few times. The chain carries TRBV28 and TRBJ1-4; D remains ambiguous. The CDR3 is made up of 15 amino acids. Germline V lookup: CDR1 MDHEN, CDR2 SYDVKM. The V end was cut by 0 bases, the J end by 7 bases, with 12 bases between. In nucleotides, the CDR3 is TGTGCCAGCAGTTTATGGGCAGGAGGCGGTGAAAAACTGTTTTTT. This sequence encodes CASSLWAGGGEKLFF.

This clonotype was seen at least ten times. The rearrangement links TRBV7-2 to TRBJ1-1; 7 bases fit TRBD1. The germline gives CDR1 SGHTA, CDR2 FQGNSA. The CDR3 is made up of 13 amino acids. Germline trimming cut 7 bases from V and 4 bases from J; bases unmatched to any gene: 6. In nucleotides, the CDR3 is TGTGCCAGCAACCGAGACAGGGCCACTGAAGCTTTCTTT. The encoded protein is CASNRDRATEAFF.

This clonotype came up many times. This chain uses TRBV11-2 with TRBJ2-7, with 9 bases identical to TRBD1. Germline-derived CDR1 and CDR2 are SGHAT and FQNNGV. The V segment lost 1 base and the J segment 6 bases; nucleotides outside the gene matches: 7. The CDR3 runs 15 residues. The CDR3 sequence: CASSLVGTGRSEQYF. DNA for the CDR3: TGTGCCAGCAGCTTAGTAGGGACAGGGCGATCCGAGCAGTACTTC.

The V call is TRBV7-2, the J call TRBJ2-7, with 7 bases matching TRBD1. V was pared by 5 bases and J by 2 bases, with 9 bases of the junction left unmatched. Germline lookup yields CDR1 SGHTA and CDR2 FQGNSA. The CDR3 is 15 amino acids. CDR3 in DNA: TGTGCCAGCAGCCCCTCCCCCGGGACAGCCTACGAGCAGTACTTC. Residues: CASSPSPGTAYEQYF. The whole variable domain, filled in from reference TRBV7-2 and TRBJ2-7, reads GAGVSQSPSNKVTEKGKDVELRCDPISGHTALYWYRQSLGQGLEFLIYFQGNSAPDKSGLPSDRFSAERTGGSVSTLTIQRTQQEDSAVYLCASSPSPGTAYEQYFGPGTRLTVT.